These T cell receptor beta chains were read from a single sample in a study of cytomegalovirus exposure and HLA in healthy donors. Assay: immunoSEQ multiplex PCR; the TCRdb copy retains only in-frame clones and omits some. The sample lists more than 150,000 clones, roughly 82% occurring once. The sample comprised PBMCs. These receptors were taken from a girl aged 2 to 10 in good health and CMV-seropositive. Both conserved end residues are part of each CDR3. Fields, in order: V gene, D gene, J gene, clone size, CDR3 DNA, CDR3 protein. D genes are given only for firm matches. Expanded clones are given a class, and other clones once, few, many or no size at all.

>TRBV5-1|TRBD2|TRBJ2-7|NA
TGCGCCAGCAGTCCGAGCGGGAGGGCCGATGGCGAGCAGTACTTC
CASSPSGRADGEQYF
>TRBV28|TRBD1|TRBJ1-1|NA
TGTGCCAGCAGTACCCAGGGGGCGGGGAACACTGAAGCTTTCTTT
CASSTQGAGNTEAFF
>TRBV10-2|TRBD2|TRBJ2-7|NA
TGCGCCAGCAGTGATCAAGGGGCGGGGGTTTCCTACGAGCAGTACTTC
CASSDQGAGVSYEQYF
>TRBV5-1|NA|TRBJ2-7|NA
TGCGCCAGTACGGAGGGGATCGAGCAGTACTTC
CASTEGIEQYF
>TRBV10-3|NA|TRBJ2-7|few
TGTGCCATCAGTGAGCCCCCCGGCGAGCAGTACTTC
CAISEPPGEQYF
>TRBV21-1|NA|TRBJ1-5|NA
TGTGCCAGCAGCAAGAGACAGGGGGCGCATCAGCCCCAGCATTTT
CASSKRQGAHQPQHF
>TRBV18|NA|TRBJ1-3|NA
TGTGCCAGCTCACCGTCCCAAGCGGGCTTCGGAAACACCATATATTTT
CASSPSQAGFGNTIYF
>TRBV28|NA|TRBJ1-1|NA
TGTGCCAGCAGCGGTCAAGGGGTCGGCACTGAAGCTTTCTTT
CASSGQGVGTEAFF
>TRBV5-1|NA|TRBJ2-1|NA
TGCGCCAGCAGCTTGGATAACAATGAGCAGTTCTTC
CASSLDNNEQFF
>TRBV19|TRBD1|TRBJ1-2|few
TGTGCCAGTAGTATTAAGCTGTACGGAGGGGGCTTCTTC
CASSIKLYGGGFF